The next 30 T cell receptor beta chains were all read from a single sample in a study of CD8+ T cells in alopecia areata. In each case, RNA was isolated and then reverse transcribed into cDNA as the sequencing template. Profiling relied on immunoSEQ multiplex PCR, and the TCRdb table lists in-frame clones only, not all of them. The sample shows 160,000 or so clones, 58% of them seen only once. Sample treatment: oral pan-JAK inhibitor, 5-10 mg twice daily. The specimen was CD4+ T cells sorted from blood, collected between weeks 55 and 65, from a patient treated with tofacitinib. The receptors shown here come from a human donor with alopecia areata.

V is TRBV7-2 and J is TRBJ2-5; 9 bases line up with TRBD1. The J segment lost 5 bases and the V segment lost 3 bases, leaving 7 bases of the junction unmatched. CDR1 is SGHTA, CDR2 FQGNSA, per germline. The CDR3 has 15 residues. This CDR3 is CASSFGTGKGETQYF. CDR3 DNA sequence: TGTGCCAGCAGCTTTGGGACAGGGAAAGGGGAGACCCAGTACTTC.

This clone has only a few counts. The chain joins TRBV19 to TRBJ2-7, with a weak D call TRBD1 (6 bases). The CDR3 runs to 12 residues. Trimming took 4 bases from V and 4 from J, leaving 8 bases between them. CDR1 is LNHDA, CDR2 SQIVND, per germline (reference sequence). As DNA, the CDR3 is TGTGCCAGTAGTACAGGGGAATACGAGCAGTACTTC. As protein: CASSTGEYEQYF.

This clone has just a few counts. The V gene is TRBV7-2, the J gene TRBJ2-3; unclear D gene. V was cut by 5 bases and J by 2 bases, with 5 bases left in between. This CDR3 has 12 amino acids. Per germline, CDR1 SGHTA and CDR2 FQGNSA. CDR3: CASSAYTDTQYF. Here the CDR3 DNA reads TGTGCCAGCAGCGCCTACACAGATACGCAGTATTTT.

V and J are TRBV30 and TRBJ2-5; unclear D gene. This CDR3 has 14 amino acids. Germline V gene sequence: CDR1 GTSNPN, CDR2 SVGIG (reference sequence). Trimming took off 0 bases at V and 5 bases at J, with 13 bases between the two ends. The CDR3 loop reads CAWSVTRSGETQYF. CDR3 DNA: TGTGCCTGGAGTGTTACGAGGTCCGGGGAGACCCAGTACTTC.

The V and J genes are TRBV2 and TRBJ2-1; D gene uncertain. Germline V CDR1 and CDR2: SNHLY, FYNNEI. V gave up 8 bases and J gave up 0 bases, with 14 bases separating them. The CDR3 contains 15 residues. The CDR3 sequence: CASGPSRSSYNEQFF. The CDR3 DNA reads TGTGCCAGCGGACCCTCCAGAAGCTCCTACAATGAGCAGTTCTTC. Complete variable domain (other parts from reference TRBV2 and TRBJ2-1): EPEVTQTPSHQVTQMGQEVILRCVPISNHLYFYWYRQILGQKVEFLVSFYNNEISEKSEIFDDQFSVERPDGSNFTLKIRSTKLEDSAMYFCASGPSRSSYNEQFFGPGTRLTVL.

V is TRBV15 and J is TRBJ2-7; D gene unclear. The CDR3 has 15 residues. Trimming pared 1 base from V and 3 bases from J, leaving 13 bases between. CDR1 LNHNV and CDR2 YYDKDF come from the germline V gene (reference sequence). The CDR3 loop is CATSRGGGDIYEQYF. The CDR3 region has the DNA TGTGCCACCAGCAGAGGAGGTGGAGACATCTACGAGCAGTACTTC.

This rearrangement joins TRBV2 to TRBJ1-1, with D possibly matching TRBD1 (5 bases). V lost 1 base, J lost 6 bases, and 12 bases lay in between. In germline, CDR1 is SNHLY, CDR2 FYNNEI. The CDR3 sequence is 14 residues long. The DNA of the CDR3 is TGTGCCAGCAGTGAAGGACCAGGGTACCCTGAAGCTTTCTTT. It is translated as CASSEGPGYPEAFF.

The V call is TRBV6-6, the J call TRBJ2-5, with D perhaps being TRBD1 or TRBD2 (5 bases each). V was pared by 2 bases and J by 5 bases, with 15 bases between. This CDR3 has 15 residues. In germline, CDR1 is MNHNY, CDR2 SVGAGI (reference sequence). CDR3 sequence reads: CASSYPEGELETQYF. The CDR3, as DNA: TGTGCCAGCAGTTACCCCGAAGGGGAGTTGGAGACCCAGTACTTC.

The chain links TRBV27 to TRBJ2-5; D ambiguous. Germline CDR1 and CDR2: MNHEY and SMNVEV (reference sequence). The CDR3 extends over 14 amino acids. V was clipped by 3 bases and J by 6 bases, with 14 bases between them. The CDR3 DNA reads TGTGCCAGCAGTTTGGTCCCGGCACTGAAGACCCAGTACTTC. Amino acids: CASSLVPALKTQYF.

This clone was seen once. V gene TRBV27 combines with J gene TRBJ1-6; the D gene is possibly TRBD1 (5 bases). The CDR3 is 12 residues long. Per the germline V gene, CDR1 is MNHEY and CDR2 is SMNVEV (reference sequence). The ends were cut back, 4 bases at V and 9 bases at J, with 7 bases in the middle. This CDR3 reads CASSSTGSPLHF. CDR3 sequence (DNA): TGTGCCAGCAGTTCTACAGGTTCACCCCTCCACTTT.

The CDR3 reads CASSPPSSGAGEQFF. CDR3 DNA: TGTGCCAGCTCACCACCGTCTAGCGGGGCCGGAGAGCAGTTCTTC. The rearrangement joins TRBV18 to TRBJ2-1, with 9 nucleotides matching TRBD2. With V trimmed by 0 bases and J by 10 bases, 7 bases remained unmatched. The CDR3 extends over 15 amino acids. Per the germline V gene, CDR1 is KGHSH and CDR2 is LQKENI.

The count of this clone is one. The chain combines TRBV6-6 with TRBJ1-4; 7 bases match TRBD1. V lost 7 bases to trimming and J lost 0 bases; unmatched junction nucleotides: 8. This CDR3 has 16 amino acids. CDR1 MNHNY and CDR2 SVGAGI come from the germline V gene (reference sequence). The CDR3 DNA is TGTGCCAGCACCCCCCGGACAGGTTCAACTAATGAAAAACTGTTTTTT. Its protein product is CASTPRTGSTNEKLFF.

This chain joins TRBV6-6 and TRBJ2-5; no reliable D call. Trimming removed 2 bases at V and 5 bases at J, with 3 bases between. This CDR3 contains 11 residues. CDR1 is MNHNY and CDR2 is SVGAGI in the germline V gene (reference sequence). The CDR3 protein is CASSYEETQYF. CDR3 DNA: TGTGCCAGCAGTTACGAGGAGACCCAGTACTTC.

This chain links TRBV30 with TRBJ1-5; no firm D call. The CDR3 loop spans 12 amino acids. With 3 bases removed from V and 9 bases from J, the gap between germline ends came to 12 bases. The germline V gene encodes CDR1 GTSNPN and CDR2 SVGIG (reference sequence). The CDR3 nucleotides read TGTGCCTGGAGCACCAGTGCGGGGCCCCAGCATTTT. It specifies CAWSTSAGPQHF.

The rearrangement uses TRBV19 and TRBJ2-1; 7 bases line up with TRBD2. After removal of 4 bases from V and 11 bases from J, the junction contained 5 bases not matched to a gene. Germline lookup yields CDR1 LNHDA and CDR2 SQIVND (reference sequence). This CDR3 has 12 residues. In DNA form, the CDR3 reads TGTGCCAGTAGTACAAGCGGGGAGCAGCAGTTCTTC. It encodes CASSTSGEQQFF. The whole variable domain, remainder taken from reference TRBV19 and TRBJ2-1, is DGGITQSPKYLFRKEGQNVTLSCEQNLNHDAMYWYRQDPGQGLRLIYYSQIVNDFQKGDIAEGYSVSREKKESFPLTVTSAQKNPTAFYLCASSTSGEQQFFGPGTRLTVL.

The chain joins TRBV29-1 to TRBJ2-4; tentatively, D is TRBD1 (5 bases). The V end was cut by 6 bases, the J end by 6 bases, with 21 bases between. This CDR3 comprises 15 residues. Germline CDR1 is SQVTM and CDR2 is ANQGSEA. The CDR3 region is CSVPPKGDELNIQYF. CDR3 DNA: TGCAGCGTGCCACCAAAAGGGGATGAATTAAACATTCAGTACTTC. Variable domain in full (rest from reference TRBV29-1 and TRBJ2-4): SAVISQKPSRDICQRGTSLTIQCQVDSQVTMMFWYRQQPGQSLTLIATANQGSEATYESGFVIDKFPISRPNLTFSTLTVSNMSPEDSSIYLCSVPPKGDELNIQYFGAGTRLSVL.

This clone was seen a few times. V usage is TRBV29-1 and J usage is TRBJ1-2, with D perhaps matching TRBD1 (5 bases). The CDR3 has 14 residues. The germline V gene encodes CDR1 SQVTM and CDR2 ANQGSEA. Trimming pared 0 bases from V and 3 bases from J, leaving 11 bases between. The CDR3 region has the DNA TGCAGCGTTGAAGATTGGGAGGGGTACTATGGCTACACCTTC. Translated, it gives CSVEDWEGYYGYTF. The variable domain in full, with the rest retrieved from reference TRBV29-1 and TRBJ1-2, is SAVISQKPSRDICQRGTSLTIQCQVDSQVTMMFWYRQQPGQSLTLIATANQGSEATYESGFVIDKFPISRPNLTFSTLTVSNMSPEDSSIYLCSVEDWEGYYGYTFGSGTRLTVV.

The V and J genes are TRBV15 and TRBJ1-4; a possible D gene is TRBD1 (5 bases). Trimming stripped 0 bases from V and 8 bases from J, with 13 bases between. The CDR3 contains 15 residues. Germline-derived CDR1 and CDR2 are LNHNV and YYDKDF (reference sequence). The CDR3 here is CATSRDLGGKEKLFF. The CDR3 region has the DNA TGTGCCACCAGCAGAGATCTTGGGGGGAAAGAAAAACTGTTTTTT.

This rearrangement joins TRBV6-5 to TRBJ2-5; TRBD1 matches at 9 bases. Trimming removed 2 bases from V and 5 bases from J; junction bases left unmatched: 9. The germline gives CDR1 MNHEY, CDR2 SVGAGI. This CDR3 spans 16 amino acids. CDR3 nucleotide sequence: TGTGCCAGCAGTTACGTACCGGGACAGGGAGGCGAGACCCAGTACTTC. Translated, it gives CASSYVPGQGGETQYF.

The chain employs TRBV30 and TRBJ2-4; D is unclear. V was cut by 2 bases and J by 2 bases, with 4 bases left in between. This CDR3 has 12 amino acids. Germline-derived CDR1 and CDR2 are GTSNPN and SVGIG (reference sequence). CDR3 sequence (DNA): TGTGCCTGGAGTTCGTCCAAAAACATTCAGTACTTC. Protein product: CAWSSSKNIQYF.

V is TRBV6-5 and J is TRBJ1-1; D gene uncertain. CDR3 length equals 14 residues. Germline CDR1 and CDR2: MNHEY and SVGAGI. The V gene lost 2 bases and the J gene lost 4 bases, with 11 bases spanning the gap. The CDR3 reads CASSYRSPSTEAFF. The CDR3 nucleotides read TGTGCCAGCAGTTACCGCAGCCCATCCACTGAAGCTTTCTTT.

The rearrangement joins TRBV6-5 to TRBJ2-7; 9 bases match TRBD2. Germline V gives CDR1 MNHEY, CDR2 SVGAGI. V shed 7 bases, J shed 1 base, and the junction held 5 bases outside the gene matches. There are 14 residues in the CDR3. The CDR3, as DNA: TGTGCCAGCACTCTTAGCGGGGGATCCTACGAGCAGTACTTC. This codes for CASTLSGGSYEQYF.

This clone was observed a handful of times. The chain is built from TRBV20-1 and TRBJ1-1; D remains ambiguous. The CDR3 consists of 11 residues. With 8 bases removed from V and 7 bases from J, the gap between germline ends came to 14 bases. Germline V lookup: CDR1 DFQATT, CDR2 SNEGSKA (reference sequence). The CDR3: CSSQRRGEAFF. The CDR3 bases are TGCAGTTCTCAGAGACGTGGTGAAGCTTTCTTT.

The count of this clone is one. The V gene is TRBV25-1, the J gene TRBJ1-2; D not resolved. The CDR3 is 15 amino acids. Deletions cut 4 bases from V and 6 bases from J, with 18 bases between. Germline-derived CDR1 and CDR2 are MGHDK and SYGVNS. Here the CDR3 reads CASSAPGTAPDGYTF. In nucleotides, the CDR3 is TGTGCCAGCAGTGCCCCGGGAACAGCGCCGGATGGCTACACCTTC.

A few counts support this clone. V is TRBV5-1 and J is TRBJ1-1; maybe TRBD1 (5 bases). The CDR3 is 14 residues long. The germline V gene encodes CDR1 SGHRS and CDR2 YFSETQ. V gave up 3 bases and J gave up 1 base, with 10 bases separating them. CDR3 amino acids: CASSWDGKNTEAFF. The CDR3 DNA is TGCGCCAGCAGCTGGGACGGCAAGAACACTGAAGCTTTCTTT.

The chain uses TRBV7-9 and TRBJ2-7, with 8 bases fitting TRBD1. Germline V CDR1 and CDR2: SEHNR, FQNEAQ (reference sequence). V shed 5 bases, J shed 7 bases, and the junction held 10 bases outside the gene matches. The CDR3 loop spans 14 amino acids. CDR3 bases: TGTGCCAGCAGCCTAACGAGGACAGGGCGGGAGCAGTACTTC. Amino acid sequence: CASSLTRTGREQYF.

The J gene is TRBJ2-3, the V gene TRBV9, with D possibly TRBD2 on 6 matching bases. The V gene lost 0 bases and the J gene lost 1 base, with 9 bases spanning the gap. Germline CDR1 reads SGDLS; CDR2 reads YYNGEE. This CDR3 has 15 residues. CDR3 bases: TGTGCCAGCAGCGTAGACTGGGGGGGCACAGATACGCAGTATTTT. Protein product: CASSVDWGGTDTQYF.

J is TRBJ1-1 and V is TRBV27, with 9 bases fitting TRBD1. CDR3 length equals 13 residues. In germline, CDR1 is MNHEY, CDR2 SMNVEV (reference sequence). Unmatched junction bases numbered 3, after V lost 6 bases and J lost 4 bases. CDR3 amino acids: CASSIQGATEAFF. The CDR3 coding sequence is TGTGCCAGCAGCATACAGGGGGCCACTGAAGCTTTCTTT.

V is TRBV4-2 and J is TRBJ1-1, with D tentatively TRBD1 (5 bases). The CDR3 runs to 18 residues. V was cut by 1 base and J by 1 base, with 19 bases left in between. Germline V gene lookup returns CDR1 LGHNA and CDR2 YNFKEQ. CDR3: CASSQVFRARVQNTEAFF. In DNA form, the CDR3 reads TGTGCCAGCAGCCAAGTATTCAGGGCTCGTGTTCAGAACACTGAAGCTTTCTTT.

V is TRBV7-2 and J is TRBJ2-3; TRBD2 agrees at 9 bases. The V and J ends lost 1 base and 11 bases, in that order; junction bases with no gene match: 13. This CDR3 comprises 16 residues. Germline loops: CDR1 SGHTA, CDR2 FQGNSA. The CDR3 loop is CASSLVRVPSGAEQYF. The CDR3 DNA is TGTGCCAGCAGCTTAGTTCGAGTTCCTAGCGGGGCTGAGCAGTATTTT.